The T cell receptor (beta chain) described here comes from a study of human T cells and chemical hapten exposure. Study-level information: Mainly, slight library volume differences in the pool made TCR yields vary.

Authors' methods: From around 25,000 to 690,000 TCRs were found per sample, with a median of about 96,000. TCRdb used MiXCR to reprocess the RACE reads, holding one entry per CDR3 protein. For this entry, the V and J calls and clone size follow TCRdb and not the study's own pipeline. The repertoire consists of more than 110,000 distinct CDR3 sequences, with 10% to 15% occurring once and the leading ten covering 1.3% to 1.5%. As regards this clonotype: Its target is unknown.

Study conclusions and caveats: It was expanded TCRs that formed significantly more large CDR3 similarity clusters than controls did. Every donor had alopecia, and their immune response may therefore differ from healthy people's.

CDR3 length: 14 residues. Trimming cost V 2 bases and J 1 base, with 7 bases left between them. Germline CDR1 is KGHDR and CDR2 is SFDVKD. Time point meaning: patch test 2, 6 weeks after DPC sensitization. As for treatment: therapeutic diphenylcyclopropenone sensitization with weekly scalp DPC. The TCR originated in a woman aged 50 to 60 with alopecia areata. Some clones in this sample may be carry-over from other donors' samples. The sample in question was whole blood, obtained in connection with sensitization to the hapten diphenylcyclopropenone (DPC). This rearrangement joins TRBV24-1 to TRBJ1-2; no reliable D call. Here the CDR3 reads CATSDSRGNYGYTF. The CDR3 DNA reads TGTGCCACCAGTGATTCACGGGGTAACTATGGCTACACCTTC.